The 29 T cell receptor beta chains reported below all come from one sample, sequenced in a study of OX40 agonist ivuxolimab in advanced cancers. Some clones are missing from TCRdb's copy, which holds only in-frame ones; the method was immunoSEQ multiplex PCR. The data contain around 110,000 clones, roughly 93% of them singletons. The sequencing here drew on CD4+ or CD8+ T cells sorted from blood, taken in a trial of the OX40 agonist ivuxolimab. The receptors originated from an adult with an advanced solid tumor such as melanoma, head and neck, liver or kidney cancer.

The V call is TRBV19, the J call TRBJ2-5; 8 nucleotides line up with TRBD1. V was pared by 9 bases and J by 5 bases, with 2 bases of the junction left unmatched. Germline V gives CDR1 LNHDA, CDR2 SQIVND (reference sequence). CDR3 length equals 11 residues. CDR3 sequence reads: CASRGLETQYF. CDR3 DNA sequence: TGTGCCAGCAGGGGGCTGGAGACCCAGTACTTC. Supplemented by reference TRBV19 and TRBJ2-5, the full variable domain reads DGGITQSPKYLFRKEGQNVTLSCEQNLNHDAMYWYRQDPGQGLRLIYYSQIVNDFQKGDIAEGYSVSREKKESFPLTVTSAQKNPTAFYLCASRGLETQYFGPGTRLLVL.

Worth noting for this clone: Distinct nucleotide sequences in the sample also encode this CDR3. CDR3 protein: CASTSGNTEAFF. The CDR3, as DNA: TGTGCCAGCACCTCAGGGAACACTGAAGCTTTCTTT. This chain joins TRBV28 and TRBJ1-1; no clear D gene. Germline V lookup: CDR1 MDHEN, CDR2 SYDVKM. The ends were cut back, 7 bases at V and 1 base at J, with 7 bases in the middle. The CDR3 runs 12 residues. Supplemented by reference TRBV28 and TRBJ1-1, the full variable domain reads DVKVTQSSRYLVKRTGEKVFLECVQDMDHENMFWYRQDPGLGLRLIYFSYDVKMKEKGDIPEGYSVSREKKERFSLILESASTNQTSMYLCASTSGNTEAFFGQGTRLTVV.

The gene calls are TRBV7-9 and TRBJ2-1, with a weak D call TRBD2 (5 bases). V lost 3 bases and J 9 bases, leaving 18 bases between the germline ends. Germline lookup yields CDR1 SEHNR and CDR2 FQNEAQ (reference sequence). The CDR3 consists of 15 residues. The DNA of the CDR3 is TGTGCCAGCAGCTTTTGGGCGGGCCTTCCGGGTGAGCAGTTCTTC. Residues: CASSFWAGLPGEQFF.

This chain uses TRBV19 with TRBJ2-4; no clear D. V gave up 3 bases and J gave up 5 bases, with 8 bases separating them. CDR3 length: 13 residues. CDR1 is LNHDA, CDR2 SQIVND, per germline (reference sequence). In DNA form, the CDR3 reads TGTGCCAGTAGTATGGTTGGGGAAAACATTCAGTACTTC. It yields the protein CASSMVGENIQYF.

J is TRBJ1-4 and V is TRBV29-1; TRBD1 matches 7 bases. Germline V CDR1 and CDR2: SQVTM, ANQGSEA. Trimming removed 4 bases from V and 2 bases from J; junction bases left unmatched: 10. This CDR3 is 16 amino acids long. Written as DNA, the CDR3 is TGCAGCGTTGCATCATGGGCAGGGGGGACTAATGAAAAACTGTTTTTT. This gives the protein CSVASWAGGTNEKLFF.

This sequence joins TRBV7-9 and TRBJ2-5, with 7 positions matching TRBD2. CDR3 size: 16 residues. The germline CDR1 and CDR2 sequences are SEHNR and FQNEAQ (reference sequence). V lost 4 bases to trimming and J lost 0 bases; unmatched junction nucleotides: 8. The CDR3 DNA reads as TGTGCCAGCAGCTCGAGCGGGACTTCGTACCAAGAGACCCAGTACTTC. It translates to CASSSSGTSYQETQYF.

V and J are TRBV7-2 and TRBJ1-2; D uncertain. Germline-derived CDR1 and CDR2 are SGHTA and FQGNSA. V gave up 6 bases and J gave up 8 bases, with 22 bases separating them. There are 15 residues in the CDR3. CDR3 sequence reads: CASSRSIDQVEGYTF. The CDR3 coding sequence is TGTGCCAGCAGTCGGTCGATCGACCAAGTTGAGGGCTACACCTTC.

The chain carries TRBV28 and TRBJ1-1; tentative D call: TRBD1 (5 bases). CDR1 is MDHEN, CDR2 SYDVKM, per germline. The CDR3 covers 13 residues. Trimming removed 4 bases at V and 5 bases at J, with 11 bases between. The CDR3 region is CASSSPGRTEAFF. The CDR3 coding sequence is TGTGCCAGCAGTTCCCCAGGGCGGACTGAAGCTTTCTTT.

V gene TRBV5-1 combines with J gene TRBJ2-5; possibly TRBD1 for D (6 bases). The length of the CDR3 is 15 residues. V was cut by 0 bases and J by 0 bases, with 9 bases left in between. From germline, CDR1 is SGHRS and CDR2 YFSETQ. The CDR3 is CASSLGDKYQETQYF. In DNA form, the CDR3 reads TGCGCCAGCAGCTTGGGGGACAAGTACCAAGAGACCCAGTACTTC.

This rearrangement joins TRBV6-1 to TRBJ2-7, with 11 positions matching TRBD1. Trimming at V came to 1 base and at J to 9 bases, leaving 5 bases not matched to a gene. The CDR3 consists of 14 residues. Germline loops: CDR1 MNHNS, CDR2 SASEGT. The CDR3 region is CASSEVGQGAGQYF. In DNA form, the CDR3 reads TGTGCCAGCAGTGAAGTAGGACAGGGGGCCGGGCAGTACTTC.

The V gene is TRBV19, the J gene TRBJ2-2; 10 bases align to TRBD2. The V segment lost 7 bases and the J segment 4 bases; nucleotides outside the gene matches: 9. CDR1 and CDR2 from the germline V gene are LNHDA and SQIVND (reference sequence). The CDR3 is 16 amino acids. The CDR3 region has the DNA TGTGCCAGTACGCCTCATAGCGGGGGGCCCACCGGGGAGCTGTTTTTT. Encoded protein: CASTPHSGGPTGELFF.

The chain links TRBV7-3 to TRBJ2-2; no clear D gene. The V end was cut by 1 base, the J end by 2 bases, with 14 bases between. The CDR3 sequence is 17 residues long. In germline, CDR1 is SGHTA, CDR2 FQGTGA. The CDR3 reads CASSLRRNYPNTGELFF. DNA for the CDR3: TGTGCCAGCAGCTTAAGGCGCAATTACCCCAACACCGGGGAGCTGTTTTTT.

The chain links TRBV5-8 to TRBJ2-5; tentatively, D is TRBD1 or TRBD2 (6 bases each). V was trimmed by 0 bases and J by 3 bases, leaving 15 bases between them. The CDR3 is 16 amino acids. The germline V gene has CDR1 SGHTS and CDR2 YDEGEE. The CDR3 DNA is TGTGCCAGCAGCTTGGGGATTAAAGGGGGGAAAGAGACCCAGTACTTC. Translation: CASSLGIKGGKETQYF. Filled out from reference TRBV5-8 and TRBJ2-5, the complete variable domain reads EAGVTQSPTHLIKTRGQQATLRCSPISGHTSVYWYQQALGLGLQFLLWYDEGEERNRGNFPPRFSGRQFPNYSSELNVNALELEDSALYLCASSLGIKGGKETQYFGPGTRLLVL.

V usage is TRBV5-6 and J usage is TRBJ2-2, with D maybe TRBD1 (6 bases). CDR3 size: 14 residues. Germline loops: CDR1 SGHDT, CDR2 YYEEEE. V was pared by 5 bases and J by 1 base, with 9 bases between. The CDR3 reads CASSQQGNTGELFF. In DNA, the CDR3 is TGTGCCAGCAGTCAACAGGGGAACACCGGGGAGCTGTTTTTT.

V is TRBV28 and J is TRBJ2-1; TRBD2 matches 10 bases. The CDR3 consists of 15 residues. CDR1 is MDHEN, CDR2 SYDVKM, per germline. J was trimmed by 7 bases and V by 1 base; bases with no gene match: 4. CDR3 DNA sequence: TGTGCCAGCAGTTTATTTAGCGGGGGGAGAAATGAGCAGTTCTTC. This sequence encodes CASSLFSGGRNEQFF.

The chain uses TRBV6-5 and TRBJ1-2, with 8 positions matching TRBD1. Trimming cost V 11 bases and J 14 bases; bases outside gene matches: 13. Germline CDR1 is MNHEY and CDR2 is SVGAGI. The CDR3 has 11 residues. CDR3 coding DNA: TGTGCCGGAGGACAGGGCCGCAAATCTACCTTC. It codes for CAGGQGRKSTF.

The V and J genes are TRBV4-1 and TRBJ1-1; TRBD1 matches at 9 bases. The CDR3 consists of 17 residues. The junction had 9 bases not matched to a gene; V was cut back by 0 bases and J by 4 bases. The germline CDR1 and CDR2 sequences are MGHRA and YSYEKL. CDR3 sequence: CASSQDPTGGLVTEAFF. The DNA of the CDR3 is TGCGCCAGCAGCCAAGACCCCACAGGGGGCTTAGTCACTGAAGCTTTCTTT.

In its sample, this clone was seen once. The rearrangement joins TRBV19 to TRBJ1-4, with D hard to call. This CDR3 spans 12 amino acids. The V gene's germline CDR1 is LNHDA and CDR2 SQIVND (reference sequence). V lost 6 bases and J lost 2, with 4 bases in between. The CDR3 bases are TGTGCCAGTAGCCCCACTAATGAAAAACTGTTTTTT. It yields the protein CASSPTNEKLFF. Variable domain in full (rest from reference TRBV19 and TRBJ1-4): DGGITQSPKYLFRKEGQNVTLSCEQNLNHDAMYWYRQDPGQGLRLIYYSQIVNDFQKGDIAEGYSVSREKKESFPLTVTSAQKNPTAFYLCASSPTNEKLFFGSGTQLSVL.

The chain has TRBV11-2 and TRBJ2-1; TRBD1 might be the D (6 bases). The CDR3 is 12 amino acids. The ends were cut back, 4 bases at V and 9 bases at J, with 10 bases in the middle. CDR1 is SGHAT, CDR2 FQNNGV, per germline. The CDR3 reads CASSSGVSEQFF. The CDR3 DNA reads as TGTGCCAGCAGCTCAGGGGTTAGTGAGCAGTTCTTC.

Regarding this clone: The germline gene is not matched at one end of the junction; a read error may be the cause. Other DNA sequences in this specimen translate into the identical CDR3. This sequence joins TRBV5-1 and TRBJ2-3; D call uncertain. CDR3 length equals 15 residues. Germline V CDR1 and CDR2: SGHRS, YFSETQ. This CDR3 is CASSLGRPGTDTQYF. The DNA for the CDR3 is TGCGCCAGTAGCTTGGGCAGGCCGGGCACAGATACGCAGTATTTT.

The V call is TRBV25-1, the J call TRBJ2-2; TRBD1 matches 10 bases. V was clipped by 6 bases and J by 0 bases; unmatched bases: 1. This CDR3 spans 15 amino acids. Germline CDR1 and CDR2: MGHDK and SYGVNS. The CDR3 DNA reads as TGTGCCAGCAGAGGACAGGGGGCGAACACCGGGGAGCTGTTTTTT. This gives the protein CASRGQGANTGELFF.

V and J are TRBV28 and TRBJ2-1; 7 positions agree with TRBD1. Germline trimming cut 8 bases from V and 6 bases from J; bases unmatched to any gene: 16. The CDR3 sequence is 16 residues long. From germline, CDR1 is MDHEN and CDR2 SYDVKM. Here the CDR3 reads CASRGFPGQTTNEQFF. For the CDR3, the DNA is TGTGCCAGCCGGGGTTTTCCGGGACAGACTACCAATGAGCAGTTCTTC. Full variable domain (missing parts from reference TRBV28 and TRBJ2-1): DVKVTQSSRYLVKRTGEKVFLECVQDMDHENMFWYRQDPGLGLRLIYFSYDVKMKEKGDIPEGYSVSREKKERFSLILESASTNQTSMYLCASRGFPGQTTNEQFFGPGTRLTVL.

V gene TRBV6-1 combines with J gene TRBJ2-1; D remains ambiguous. The germline V gene encodes CDR1 MNHNS and CDR2 SASEGT. The CDR3 runs to 13 residues. Trimming took off 2 bases at V and 13 bases at J, with 15 bases between the two ends. CDR3 sequence: CASSEPETGSQFF. The CDR3 DNA is TGTGCCAGCAGTGAACCAGAGACGGGCTCCCAGTTCTTC.

This chain joins TRBV25-1 and TRBJ2-7, with TRBD2 matching 12 bases. Germline V gene sequence: CDR1 MGHDK, CDR2 SYGVNS. The CDR3 spans 16 residues. V dropped 1 base and J dropped 4; count of bases not matched to a gene: 5. The CDR3 nucleotides are TGTGCCAGCAGTGAATCTTATGGACTAGCGGGATACGAGCAGTACTTC. Translated: CASSESYGLAGYEQYF.

CDR3 in amino acids: CASSLGGSGNQETQYF. The CDR3 bases are TGTGCCAGCAGCTTAGGGGGGTCGGGAAACCAAGAGACCCAGTACTTC. The chain uses TRBV7-6 and TRBJ2-5; D tentatively fits TRBD1 or TRBD2 (5 bases each). CDR3 length equals 16 residues. The germline V gene encodes CDR1 SGHVS and CDR2 FNYEAQ. V was clipped by 1 base and J by 0 bases, with 12 bases between them.

This clone was detected only a few times. J is TRBJ1-1 and V is TRBV30, with TRBD1 as a possible D gene (5 bases). V was trimmed by 0 bases and J by 0 bases, leaving 8 bases between them. The germline gives CDR1 GTSNPN, CDR2 SVGIG (reference sequence). The CDR3 runs 14 residues. The CDR3 bases are TGTGCCTGGAGTGTTGACAGACTGAACACTGAAGCTTTCTTT. This sequence encodes CAWSVDRLNTEAFF. Together with reference TRBV30 and TRBJ1-1, the CDR3 gives the full variable domain: SQTIHQWPATLVQPVGSPLSLECTVEGTSNPNLYWYRQAAGRGLQLLFYSVGIGQISSEVPQNLSASRPQDRQFILSSKKLLLSDSGFYLCAWSVDRLNTEAFFGQGTRLTVV.

This chain joins TRBV12-2 and TRBJ2-3; TRBD1, the D gene given by the table, was not confirmed from the DNA. TRBV12-2 is termed a pseudogene. The CDR3 runs 14 residues. CDR3 sequence (DNA): TGTGCAAGTCGCTTAGCAGGGGCCACAGATACGCAGTATTTT. Translation: CASRLAGATDTQYF.

The V call is TRBV5-4, the J call TRBJ2-1; D is perhaps TRBD2 (5 bases). Germline V CDR1 and CDR2: SGHNT, YYREEE (reference sequence). The CDR3 runs to 16 residues. V was clipped by 4 bases and J by 0 bases, with 14 bases between them. The CDR3 nucleotides are TGTGCCAGCAGCCTTAAGTCGGGGTTCTCCTACAATGAGCAGTTCTTC. This sequence encodes CASSLKSGFSYNEQFF.

V is TRBV19 and J is TRBJ2-1, with 11 bases aligning to TRBD2. J was trimmed by 6 bases and V by 5 bases; bases with no gene match: 6. Germline lookup yields CDR1 LNHDA and CDR2 SQIVND (reference sequence). The CDR3 has 15 residues. CDR3 in amino acids: CASSGPGLAVNEQFF. CDR3 in DNA: TGTGCCAGTAGTGGCCCGGGACTAGCGGTCAATGAGCAGTTCTTC.